These 3 T cell receptor beta chains share one sample of origin, sequenced in a study of blood T cells in healthy people across ages. A sample-barcoded 5' primer and a J-beta primer mix were used in a second PCR of roughly 7 to 11 cycles. In TCRdb, the 5' RACE reads were re-called with MiXCR into one record per CDR3 protein. The sample shows about 650,000 distinct CDR3 sequences, about 51% of them seen only once. Source material: blood. Source of these receptors: an elderly woman in good health.

The chain joins TRBV7-2 to TRBJ2-4, with D uncertain. CDR1 is SGHTA and CDR2 is FQGNSA in the germline V gene. The CDR3 sequence is 14 residues long. The V and J ends lost 2 bases and 7 bases respectively, with 12 bases between them. This CDR3 is CASSLSGSANIQYF. The DNA of the CDR3 is TGTGCCAGCAGCTTATCTGGCAGCGCCAACATTCAGTACTTC.

Turning to this clonotype: The junction and the germline gene differ at one end; a read error may be behind it. V is TRBV6-6 and J is TRBJ2-3; D not resolved. The germline V gene encodes CDR1 MNHNY and CDR2 SVGAGI (reference sequence). CDR3 size: 11 residues. The CDR3 DNA reads as TGTGCCGGCAGGCTAGCAGATACGCAGTATTTT. It yields the protein CAGRLADTQYF.

This clonotype was counted many times. The rearrangement joins TRBV2 to TRBJ2-5, with D possibly matching TRBD1 (5 bases). Germline V CDR1 and CDR2: SNHLY, FYNNEI. Between the trimmed V and J ends, which lost 4 bases and 5 bases, there was a span of 8 bases. This CDR3 has 12 residues. The CDR3 loop reads CASSARAETQYF. DNA for the CDR3: TGTGCCAGCAGTGCCAGGGCTGAGACCCAGTACTTC. The full variable domain, in which reference TRBV2 and TRBJ2-5 provide the parts outside the CDR3, is EPEVTQTPSHQVTQMGQEVILRCVPISNHLYFYWYRQILGQKVEFLVSFYNNEISEKSEIFDDQFSVERPDGSNFTLKIRSTKLEDSAMYFCASSARAETQYFGPGTRLLVL.